This T cell receptor (beta chain) appears in the sequencing data of a study of beta chain features in type 1 diabetes. Comments on this clone: Its antigen remains unidentified.

The CDR3 is 14 residues long. V was clipped by 4 bases and J by 4 bases; unmatched bases: 7. The V gene's germline CDR1 is LGHNA and CDR2 YSLEER. Study-wide results and limits: The naive, central memory and Treg TCRB repertoires looked more alike in patients than they did in healthy donors.

Reverse transcription of all isolated RNA meant that expressed TCRB transcripts were sequenced. The data were produced by immunoSEQ multiplex PCR, yet TCRdb's version contains in-frame clones alone and is incomplete. The repertoire holds 680,000 or so clones, with less than 20% as singletons. One heparinised blood draw averaging approximately 100 mL was given by each donor. The material sequenced was naive CD4+ T cells from blood. The receptor was isolated from a young man in good health. The chain couples TRBV4-3 to TRBJ2-7; TRBD2 aligns across 7 bases. The DNA of the CDR3 is TGCGCCAGCAGCCGAGAATTAGCGGGTTACGAGCAGTACTTC. Amino acid sequence: CASSRELAGYEQYF.